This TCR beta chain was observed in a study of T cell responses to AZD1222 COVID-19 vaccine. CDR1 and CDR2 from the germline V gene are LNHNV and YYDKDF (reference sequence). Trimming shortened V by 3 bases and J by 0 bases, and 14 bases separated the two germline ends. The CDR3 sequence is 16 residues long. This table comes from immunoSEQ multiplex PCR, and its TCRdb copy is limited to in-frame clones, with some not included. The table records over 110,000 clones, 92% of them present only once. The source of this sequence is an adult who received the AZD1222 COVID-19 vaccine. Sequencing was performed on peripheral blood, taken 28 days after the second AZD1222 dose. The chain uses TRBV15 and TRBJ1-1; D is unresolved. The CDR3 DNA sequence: TGTGCCACCAGCAGTCACGAAGGAGGGATGAACACTGAAGCTTTCTTT. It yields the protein CATSSHEGGMNTEAFF.